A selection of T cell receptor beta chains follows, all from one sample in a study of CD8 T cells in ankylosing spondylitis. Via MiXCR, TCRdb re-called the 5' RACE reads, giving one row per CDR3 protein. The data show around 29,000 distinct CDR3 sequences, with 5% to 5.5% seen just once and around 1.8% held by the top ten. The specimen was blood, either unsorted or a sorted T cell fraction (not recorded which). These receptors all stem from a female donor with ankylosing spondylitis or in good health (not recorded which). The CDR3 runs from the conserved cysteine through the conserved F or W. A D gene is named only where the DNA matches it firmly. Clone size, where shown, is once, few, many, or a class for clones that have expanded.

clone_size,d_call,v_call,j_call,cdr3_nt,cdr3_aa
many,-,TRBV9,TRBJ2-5,TGTGCCAGCAGCGCTTCGACTGCTCGCGAGACCCAGTACTTC,CASSASTARETQYF
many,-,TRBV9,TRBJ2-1,TGTGCCAGCAGCGTAGGGGTGGAGGGAGAGCAGTTCTTC,CASSVGVEGEQFF
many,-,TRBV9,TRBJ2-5,TGTGCCAGCAGCTCACGATCAGGTGATGAGACCCAGTACTTC,CASSSRSGDETQYF
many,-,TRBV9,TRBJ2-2,TGTGCCAGCAGCGTATACGGGGGAAACACCGGGGAGCTGTTTTTT,CASSVYGGNTGELFF
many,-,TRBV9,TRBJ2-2,TGTGCCAGCAGGGCCAGAACGAACACCGGGGAGCTGTTTTTT,CASRARTNTGELFF
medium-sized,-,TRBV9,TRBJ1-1,TGTGCCAGCAACGACGTTACAGGGTCGGGCACTGAAGCTTTCTTT,CASNDVTGSGTEAFF
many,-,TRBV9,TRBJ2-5,TGTGCCAGCAGCGTAGGATTGGGGAGAGAGACCCAGTACTTC,CASSVGLGRETQYF
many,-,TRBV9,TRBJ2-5,TGTGCCAGCAGCGTAGGAGCCCGAGGGGGGCAAGAGACCCAGTACTTC,CASSVGARGGQETQYF
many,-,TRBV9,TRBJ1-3,TGTGCCAGCAGCCCAACAGGGTCGATAGGAAACACCATATATTTT,CASSPTGSIGNTIYF
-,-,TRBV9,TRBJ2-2,TGTGCCAGCAGCTCCCCCCTAGGGGGACTTTACACCGGGGAGCTGTTTTTT,CASSSPLGGLYTGELFF
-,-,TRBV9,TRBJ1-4,TGTGCCAGCAGCGTAGATGTGGGTTCGGGGGCTAATGAAAAACTGTTTTTT,CASSVDVGSGANEKLFF
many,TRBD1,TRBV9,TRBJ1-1,TGTGCCAGCAGCTTATCGGACAGGGGGCTCACTGAAGCTTTCTTT,CASSLSDRGLTEAFF
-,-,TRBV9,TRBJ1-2,TGTGCCAGCAGCAGAGATCCGGGTGGGGGTAACTATGGCTACACCTTC,CASSRDPGGGNYGYTF
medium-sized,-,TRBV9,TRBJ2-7,TGTGCCAGCAGCGTAGGAGGACTATCCACCGAGCAGTACTTC,CASSVGGLSTEQYF
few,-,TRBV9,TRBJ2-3,TGTGCCAGCAGCTTAGGGGTAGCAAAAAGGGAAACAGATACGCAGTATTTT,CASSLGVAKRETDTQYF
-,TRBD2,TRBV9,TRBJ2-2,TGTGCCAGCAAACGGGCGGGAGTCACCGGGGAGCTGTTTTTT,CASKRAGVTGELFF
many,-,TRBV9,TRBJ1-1,TGTGCCAGCAGCGGTTCGATAGGGAACACTGAAGCTTTCTTT,CASSGSIGNTEAFF
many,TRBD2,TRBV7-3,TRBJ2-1,TGTGCCAGCAGATATCCACCGACTAGCTCACTTTCTTACAATGAGCAGTTCTTC,CASRYPPTSSLSYNEQFF
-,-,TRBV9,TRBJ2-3,TGTGCCAGCAGCGTAGGAGTCAGGGCTCCAGATACGCAGTATTTT,CASSVGVRAPDTQYF
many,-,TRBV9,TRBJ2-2,TGTGCCAGCAGCCCACGGGACCCCTCTTTTCCCGGGGAGCTGTTTTTT,CASSPRDPSFPGELFF
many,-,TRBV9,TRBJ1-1,TGTGCCAGCAGCGCCCACCTAGGGGTGAACACTGAAGCTTTCTTT,CASSAHLGVNTEAFF
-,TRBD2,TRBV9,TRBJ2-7,TGTGCCAGCAGCGTAGGCGCTAGCGGGGGGTACGAGCAGTACTTC,CASSVGASGGYEQYF
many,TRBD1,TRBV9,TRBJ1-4,TGTGCCAGCAGCGCGACAGGGCTATTGGGCGAAAAACTGTTTTTT,CASSATGLLGEKLFF
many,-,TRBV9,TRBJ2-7,TGTGCCAGCAGCGTAGGGCCAGGAGCTCCTTACGAGCAGTACTTC,CASSVGPGAPYEQYF
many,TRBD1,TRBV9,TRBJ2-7,TGTGCCAGCAGCGTAATGGGACAGGGCTACGAGCAGTACTTC,CASSVMGQGYEQYF
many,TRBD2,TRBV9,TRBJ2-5,TGTGCCAGCAGCGCCTCTCCGGGACTAGCGGGGGAAGAGACCCAGTACTTC,CASSASPGLAGEETQYF
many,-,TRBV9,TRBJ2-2,TGTGCCAGCAGCCCGACCCCCAGGGGCGGATCCTTCACCGGGGAGCTGTTTTTT,CASSPTPRGGSFTGELFF
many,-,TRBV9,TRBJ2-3,TGTGCCAGCAGCGTAGGGGGCTGGACAGATACGCAGTATTTT,CASSVGGWTDTQYF
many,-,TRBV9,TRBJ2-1,TGTGCCAGCAGCGTAGGAGGGAACAATGAGCAGTTCTTC,CASSVGGNNEQFF
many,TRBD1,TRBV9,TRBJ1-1,TGTGCCAGCAGCCCCCGGGACAGCTTGAACACTGAAGCTTTCTTT,CASSPRDSLNTEAFF
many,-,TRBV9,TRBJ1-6,TGTGCCAGCAGCCCCCGGGGAACCGGCTATAATTCACCCCTCCACTTT,CASSPRGTGYNSPLHF
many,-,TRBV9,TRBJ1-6,TGTGCCAGCAGCGTAGATTTGTTTTCACCCCTCCACTTT,CASSVDLFSPLHF
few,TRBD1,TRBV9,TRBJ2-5,TGTGCCAGCAGCGCCTCGGGACAGCAAGAGACCCAGTACTTC,CASSASGQQETQYF
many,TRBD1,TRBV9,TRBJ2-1,TGTGCCAGCAGCCCCACAGGGGGTGACTACAATGAGCAGTTCTTC,CASSPTGGDYNEQFF
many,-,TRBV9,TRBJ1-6,TGTGCCAGCAGCCCCAGGGGATCCTCGAGCTCCTATAATTCACCCCTCCACTTT,CASSPRGSSSSYNSPLHF
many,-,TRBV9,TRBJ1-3,TGTGCCAGCAGCCCCGGGGGCAGTTACTCTGGAAACACCATATATTTT,CASSPGGSYSGNTIYF
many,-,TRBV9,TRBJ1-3,TGTGCCAGCAGCGTAGACCCAGGGAATTATGGAAACACCATATATTTT,CASSVDPGNYGNTIYF
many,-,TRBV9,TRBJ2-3,TGTGCCAGCAGCGCCTCAAGCGGGCTCAGCACAGATACGCAGTATTTT,CASSASSGLSTDTQYF
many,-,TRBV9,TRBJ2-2,TGTGCCAGCAGCCCCCATGGGGGGAGCACCGGGGAGCTGTTTTTT,CASSPHGGSTGELFF
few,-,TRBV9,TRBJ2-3,TGTGCCAGCAGCGAGCGAGGATACTCCACAGATACGCAGTATTTT,CASSERGYSTDTQYF
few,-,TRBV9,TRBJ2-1,TGTGCCAGCAGCGTGAGAACTAGCTTCCATGAGCAGTTCTTC,CASSVRTSFHEQFF
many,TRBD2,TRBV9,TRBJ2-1,TGTGCCAGCAGCGCCGGGACTAGCGCGAATGAGCAGTTCTTC,CASSAGTSANEQFF
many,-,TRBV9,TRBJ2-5,TGTGCCAGCAGCCCCGGGGGTAGAGAGACCCAGTACTTC,CASSPGGRETQYF
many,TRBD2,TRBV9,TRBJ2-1,TGTGCCAGCAGCATGGGGACTAGCGGGGGGAGCTACAATGAGCAGTTCTTC,CASSMGTSGGSYNEQFF
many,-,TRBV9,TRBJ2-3,TGTGCCAGCACCAGGGTATCAGATACGCAGTATTTT,CASTRVSDTQYF
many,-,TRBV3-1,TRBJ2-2,TGTGCCAGCAGCCAAGATCTGGCCAGGGTCTCAGGGGAGCTGTTTTTT,CASSQDLARVSGELFF